The 18 T cell receptor beta chains listed next were all sequenced from one sample in a study of identical twins. Each CDR3 protein is one row after TCRdb ran MiXCR on the 5' RACE reads. The sample includes fewer than 800,000 distinct CDR3 sequences, roughly 7.1% of them seen just once. The data also belong to a second study, concerning yellow fever vaccine responses in identical twins.

The sequencing input was PBMCs. Source of these receptors: a woman aged 18-29 years in good health.

Only a few counts were recorded for this clonotype. The chain combines TRBV20-1 with TRBJ2-7; 9 positions match TRBD1. Germline values: CDR1 DFQATT, CDR2 SNEGSKA (reference sequence). V lost 3 bases, J lost 2 bases, and 11 bases stayed unmatched. The CDR3 runs 16 residues. Written as DNA, the CDR3 is TGCAGTGCTAGTAATTGGTGGGACAGGGCCACCTACGAGCAGTACGTC. Residues: CSASNWWDRATYEQYV.

Only a few counts were recorded for this clonotype. The chain recombines TRBV28 with TRBJ2-7; no clear D. The germline gives CDR1 MDHEN, CDR2 SYDVKM. This CDR3 comprises 15 residues. Trimming took off 6 bases at V and 3 bases at J, with 18 bases between the two ends. DNA for the CDR3: TGTGCCAGCAGCCAACCCCACGACGGATACTACGAGCAGTACTTC. It codes for CASSQPHDGYYEQYF. Together with reference TRBV28 and TRBJ2-7, the CDR3 gives the full variable domain: DVKVTQSSRYLVKRTGEKVFLECVQDMDHENMFWYRQDPGLGLRLIYFSYDVKMKEKGDIPEGYSVSREKKERFSLILESASTNQTSMYLCASSQPHDGYYEQYFGPGTRLTVT.

This clonotype was seen a single time. The chain uses TRBV29-1 and TRBJ2-6; D may be TRBD1 (6 bases). V lost 4 bases and J 16 bases, leaving 29 bases between the germline ends. CDR1 is SQVTM, CDR2 ANQGSEA, per germline. The CDR3 spans 16 residues. CDR3 region: CSVVTLGDISTESLTF. CDR3 nucleotides: TGCAGCGTTGTAACTCTTGGGGACATCTCCACCGAATCTCTGACTTTC.

V and J are TRBV10-3 and TRBJ2-7, with 9 bases aligning to TRBD1. The CDR3 totals 15 residues. From germline, CDR1 is ENHRY and CDR2 SYGVKD. V shed 6 bases, J shed 6 bases, and the junction held 12 bases outside the gene matches. CDR3 region: CAIRATGTGRGEQYF. The DNA for the CDR3 is TGTGCCATCAGGGCAACCGGGACAGGGAGAGGCGAGCAGTACTTC.

This clonotype was seen many times. For the CDR3, the DNA is TGCAGTCCTCAGTTACGAGAGACCCAGTACTTC. It is translated as CSPQLRETQYF. The gene calls are TRBV20-1 and TRBJ2-5, with D uncertain. CDR1 and CDR2 (germline): DFQATT, SNEGSKA (reference sequence). With 8 bases removed from V and 4 bases from J, the gap between germline ends came to 11 bases. CDR3 length equals 11 residues.

In its sample, this clonotype was seen a few times. This sequence joins TRBV6-1 and TRBJ2-7; 8 bases are shared with TRBD2. V gave up 6 bases and J gave up 0 bases; unmatched junction bases: 7. This CDR3 is 15 amino acids long. CDR1 and CDR2 (germline): MNHNS, SASEGT. The CDR3 sequence: CASRTSGTLSYEQYF. In DNA form, the CDR3 reads TGTGCCAGCAGAACTAGCGGCACCCTCTCCTACGAGCAGTACTTC.

This clonotype was seen a few times. The V gene is TRBV12-3 or TRBV12-4, the J gene TRBJ2-7, with TRBD1 identical over 12 bases. The CDR3 length is 17 residues. V gave up 2 bases and J gave up 4 bases; unmatched junction bases: 9. The chain's CDR3 is CASSLPPGQGARYEQYF. For the CDR3, the DNA is TGTGCCAGCAGTTTACCCCCGGGACAGGGGGCCAGATACGAGCAGTACTTC.

This clonotype was counted ten times or more. CDR3 in DNA: TGTGCCAGCATGTTACGACAGATGAACACTGAAGCTTTCTTT. Amino acids: CASMLRQMNTEAFF. This chain uses TRBV5-6 with TRBJ1-1; possibly TRBD1 for D (5 bases). Germline-derived CDR1 and CDR2 are SGHDT and YYEEEE. V was cut by 6 bases and J by 0 bases, with 12 bases left in between. The CDR3 contains 14 residues.

The V and J genes are TRBV5-5 and TRBJ2-7; weak D call: TRBD1 (6 bases). With 0 bases removed from V and 5 bases from J, the gap between germline ends came to 12 bases. Per germline, CDR1 SGHKS and CDR2 YYEKEE (reference sequence). The CDR3 consists of 14 residues. The CDR3 nucleotides read TGTGCCAGCAGCTTGGACGGACAGCTCCACGAGCAGTACTTC. This sequence encodes CASSLDGQLHEQYF.

In its sample, this clonotype was seen a few times. This sequence joins TRBV5-5 and TRBJ1-1, with 7 bases lining up with TRBD1. The CDR3 runs to 12 residues. Germline lookup yields CDR1 SGHKS and CDR2 YYEKEE (reference sequence). Germline trimming cut 4 bases from V and 6 bases from J; bases unmatched to any gene: 3. The CDR3 protein is CASSQGQPEAFF. CDR3 nucleotides: TGTGCCAGCAGCCAGGGACAGCCTGAAGCTTTCTTT.

This clonotype came up a few times. This chain links TRBV20-1 with TRBJ1-3; D unclear. Between the trimmed V and J ends, which lost 7 bases and 0 bases, there was a span of 10 bases. Germline assignment: CDR1 DFQATT and CDR2 SNEGSKA (reference sequence). The CDR3 consists of 13 residues. CDR3 DNA sequence: TGCAGTGTCGGGCCCATCTCTGGAAACACCATATATTTT. Protein: CSVGPISGNTIYF.

This clonotype was seen a few times. The rearrangement joins TRBV4-1 to TRBJ2-2; 13 bases are a match to TRBD2. The CDR3 totals 17 residues. With V trimmed by 4 bases and J by 4 bases, 6 bases remained unmatched. The germline V gene has CDR1 MGHRA and CDR2 YSYEKL. The CDR3 protein is CASSPLAGGIRTGELFF. CDR3 bases: TGCGCCAGCAGCCCACTAGCGGGAGGGATTCGCACCGGGGAGCTGTTTTTT.

At least ten counts were recorded for this clonotype. The genes are TRBV6-1 and TRBJ1-6; D gene uncertain. Germline values: CDR1 MNHNS, CDR2 SASEGT. The CDR3 is 14 amino acids. V lost 7 bases and J 4 bases, leaving 11 bases between the germline ends. CDR3 sequence: CASTHGQYNSPLHF. In nucleotides, the CDR3 is TGTGCCAGCACCCACGGGCAATATAATTCACCCCTCCACTTT.

This clonotype was found a few times. The chain couples TRBV5-6 to TRBJ1-2; 7 nucleotides match TRBD1. The CDR3 totals 13 residues. Losses at the gene ends were 4 bases for V and 6 bases for J; bases not matched to a gene: 6. Germline CDR1 and CDR2: SGHDT and YYEEEE. In nucleotides, the CDR3 is TGTGCCAGCAGCATAGGACAGGAGGATGGCTACACCTTC. Protein sequence: CASSIGQEDGYTF.

This clonotype was seen a few times. The chain has TRBV11-2 and TRBJ2-6; D gene uncertain. This CDR3 contains 14 residues. V lost 2 bases and J 4 bases, leaving 6 bases between the germline ends. Germline V gives CDR1 SGHAT, CDR2 FQNNGV. CDR3 sequence reads: CASSLTGGANVLTF. DNA of the CDR3: TGTGCCAGCAGCTTAACCGGGGGGGCCAACGTCCTGACTTTC.

This clonotype was observed at least ten times. The chain is built from TRBV11-2 and TRBJ2-1; D perhaps matches TRBD2 (7 bases). This CDR3 has 15 amino acids. The V end was cut by 1 base, the J end by 3 bases, with 10 bases between. Germline-derived CDR1 and CDR2 are SGHAT and FQNNGV. The CDR3 DNA reads TGTGCCAGCAGCTTAGTAGGGGGGGTCTACAATGAGCAGTTCTTC. Protein product: CASSLVGGVYNEQFF.

A few counts support this clonotype. The chain uses TRBV29-1 and TRBJ2-1; TRBD2 aligns across 11 bases. The V gene's germline CDR1 is SQVTM and CDR2 ANQGSEA. The CDR3 contains 16 residues. The J segment lost 4 bases and the V segment lost 7 bases, leaving 12 bases of the junction unmatched. As DNA, the CDR3 is TGCAGCGGACGGGGGCTAGCGGGGGGTGGATACAATGAGCAGTTCTTC. Its translation: CSGRGLAGGGYNEQFF.

This clonotype was seen only a few times. The V gene is TRBV28, the J gene TRBJ2-1; TRBD2 matches at 11 bases. Germline V gene sequence: CDR1 MDHEN, CDR2 SYDVKM. The CDR3 has 16 residues. The V and J ends lost 7 bases and 7 bases, in that order; junction bases with no gene match: 12. For the CDR3, the DNA is TGTGCCAGCAAAACTTTAGCGGGAGGGCGAGGAAATGAGCAGTTCTTC. This gives the protein CASKTLAGGRGNEQFF.